These 22 T cell receptor beta chains originate from one sample sequenced in a study of persistence of HIV-infected CD4 T cells (dated by TCRdb to 2020 to 2021). The antigens these receptors bind are not known. The immunoSEQ hsTCRB assay version 4 in survey mode was used to sequence TCRbeta repertoires from genomic DNA. Imported from immuneACCESS, the table was reduced by TCRdb to in-frame sequences with V and J called. These copies leave out some clones; in studies compared against another copy, an unresolved V gene accounts for under half, and the cause of the remainder is not known. The sample table records approximately 46,000 clones; around 89% of these occur just once. Together, the top ten hold 3.3% of the sample. The sample's treatment or condition, from its label and the paper: suppressive antiretroviral therapy. Cells were stimulated with anti-CD3/anti-CD28 magnetic beads as a nonspecific positive control representing the CD4+ T cell repertoire. CD4+ T cells that responded were sorted based on upregulation of both CD40 ligand and CD69.

Sequencing was performed on CD4+ T cells sorted from PBMCs after roughly 18-hour stimulation, taken from a patient who received antiretroviral therapy. The sample's cell subset or site label is to be understood as: CD40L+CD69+ CD4 T cells responding to anti-CD3/anti-CD28 beads, representing the overall repertoire. These TCRs come from an adult woman with HIV who was CMV-seropositive.

V and J are TRBV2 and TRBJ1-2, with D perhaps TRBD1 (6 bases). The CDR3 length is 15 residues. Trimming removed 1 base from V and 8 bases from J, with 17 bases in between. Germline loops: CDR1 SNHLY, CDR2 FYNNEI. The CDR3 here is CASSEEIQGFAGYTF. As DNA, the CDR3 is TGTGCCAGCAGTGAAGAAATCCAGGGGTTTGCGGGCTACACCTTC.

The rearrangement links TRBV7-3 to TRBJ1-2; D gene uncertain. V lost 6 bases, J lost 8 bases, and 16 bases lay in between. The CDR3 contains 13 residues. CDR1 is SGHTA, CDR2 FQGTGA, per germline. The CDR3 loop is CASSFGPGEGYTF. The CDR3 DNA is TGTGCCAGCAGTTTCGGGCCCGGGGAGGGCTACACCTTC.

This clone was seen a few times. The chain carries TRBV3-1 (or the pseudogene TRBV3-2) and TRBJ1-3, with D unresolved. The CDR3 spans 15 residues. V shed 1 base and J shed 0 bases, with 7 bases lying between them. Germline V gene data show CDR1 as LGHDT and CDR2 as YNNKEL (reference sequence). DNA for the CDR3: TGTGCCAGCAGCCAAGTCGTGCTCTCTGGAAACACCATATATTTT. Its protein product is CASSQVVLSGNTIYF.

The gene calls are TRBV11-3 and TRBJ2-5, with D possibly matching TRBD1 (6 bases). From germline, CDR1 is SGHNT and CDR2 YENEEA. V gave up 4 bases and J gave up 5 bases, with 17 bases separating them. The CDR3 consists of 15 residues. CDR3 sequence (DNA): TGTGCCAGCAGCTCCCCCGACAGGCGTTTGGAGACCCAGTACTTC. It translates to CASSSPDRRLETQYF. The variable domain in full, with the rest retrieved from reference TRBV11-3 and TRBJ2-5, is EAGVVQSPRYKIIEKKQPVAFWCNPISGHNTLYWYLQNLGQGPELLIRYENEEAVDDSQLPKDRFSAERLKGVDSTLKIQPAELGDSAVYLCASSSPDRRLETQYFGPGTRLLVL.

V usage is TRBV6-5 and J usage is TRBJ1-6; D not resolved. Germline CDR1 is MNHEY and CDR2 is SVGAGI. The CDR3 covers 13 residues. V was trimmed by 7 bases and J by 6 bases, leaving 10 bases between them. CDR3 residues: CASKQAFNSPLHF. CDR3 nucleotides: TGTGCCAGCAAGCAGGCTTTTAATTCACCCCTCCACTTT.

The chain combines TRBV7-9 with TRBJ2-5, with 9 bases fitting TRBD1. Germline V gives CDR1 SEHNR, CDR2 FQNEAQ (reference sequence). Trimming at V came to 4 bases and at J to 4 bases, leaving 7 bases not matched to a gene. The length of the CDR3 is 15 residues. The CDR3 region is CASSYGTGKVETQYF. CDR3 coding DNA: TGTGCCAGCAGCTACGGGACAGGGAAGGTAGAGACCCAGTACTTC.

This clone occurred once. The V and J genes are TRBV7-2 and TRBJ2-1, with TRBD1 as a possible D gene (6 bases). This CDR3 region has 15 residues. Looked up from germline, CDR1 is SGHTA and CDR2 is FQGNSA. V was clipped by 3 bases and J by 8 bases, with 17 bases between them. The CDR3 DNA reads TGTGCCAGCAGCTTTGTTCCAACAGGGTCCGATGAGCAGTTCTTC. Amino acid sequence: CASSFVPTGSDEQFF.

In DNA, the CDR3 is TGTGCCACCAGCCAAACAGGGCTGGCCACTGAAGCTTTCTTT. It is translated as CATSQTGLATEAFF. The chain couples TRBV6-5 to TRBJ1-1; D is perhaps TRBD1 (6 bases). There are 14 residues in the CDR3. Germline V gene sequence: CDR1 MNHEY, CDR2 SVGAGI. Deletions cut 10 bases from V and 4 bases from J, with 19 bases between.

This sequence joins TRBV28 and TRBJ2-6; no reliable D call. Looked up from germline, CDR1 is MDHEN and CDR2 is SYDVKM. The CDR3 length is 16 residues. The V end was cut by 3 bases, the J end by 4 bases, with 13 bases between. The CDR3 region is CASSFGLRMGANVLTF. The CDR3 DNA reads as TGTGCCAGCAGTTTCGGCCTTCGGATGGGGGCCAACGTCCTGACTTTC.

The V and J genes are TRBV11-3 and TRBJ2-7; unclear D gene. The germline V gene encodes CDR1 SGHNT and CDR2 YENEEA. Trimming left V 5 bases short and J 0 bases short, with 5 bases between. The CDR3 spans 12 residues. The DNA of the CDR3 is TGTGCCAGCAGCCGAAGCTCCTACGAGCAGTACTTC. Protein: CASSRSSYEQYF.

This clone was detected only once. The rearrangement uses TRBV12-3 or TRBV12-4 and TRBJ2-7, with D hard to call. CDR3 length: 12 residues. Between the trimmed V and J ends, which lost 4 bases and 3 bases, there was a span of 7 bases. CDR3: CASSWGRYEQYF. Written as DNA, the CDR3 is TGTGCCAGCAGTTGGGGTCGCTACGAGCAGTACTTC.

The chain links TRBV5-1 to TRBJ2-3; 7 bases are shared with TRBD2. After removal of 0 bases from V and 2 bases from J, the junction contained 6 bases not matched to a gene. The CDR3 is made up of 16 amino acids. Germline CDR1 and CDR2: SGHRS and YFSETQ. In nucleotides, the CDR3 is TGCGCCAGCAGCTTGGGAGCTAGCGGCAACACAGATACGCAGTATTTT. Translation gives CASSLGASGNTDTQYF.

Written as DNA, the CDR3 is TGCAGCGCTACCACAGGATCTAACTATGGCTACACCTTC. It translates to CSATTGSNYGYTF. The rearrangement links TRBV29-1 to TRBJ1-2; D possibly corresponds to TRBD1 (5 bases). Trimming took 7 bases from V and 0 from J, leaving 12 bases between them. This CDR3 has 13 amino acids. The germline V gene has CDR1 SQVTM and CDR2 ANQGSEA. Full variable domain (missing parts from reference TRBV29-1 and TRBJ1-2): SAVISQKPSRDICQRGTSLTIQCQVDSQVTMMFWYRQQPGQSLTLIATANQGSEATYESGFVIDKFPISRPNLTFSTLTVSNMSPEDSSIYLCSATTGSNYGYTFGSGTRLTVV.

V is TRBV6-5 and J is TRBJ2-7; tentative D call: TRBD2 (5 bases). The CDR3 loop spans 11 amino acids. Germline V CDR1 and CDR2: MNHEY, SVGAGI. Trimming removed 6 bases at V and 3 bases at J, with 6 bases between. CDR3 residues: CASSRGYEQYF. For the CDR3, the DNA is TGTGCCAGCAGCCGGGGCTACGAGCAGTACTTC.

This clone has just one count. The chain recombines TRBV28 with TRBJ2-2; 8 bases map to TRBD2. The germline V gene encodes CDR1 MDHEN and CDR2 SYDVKM. The CDR3 loop spans 17 amino acids. V was clipped by 6 bases and J by 1 base; unmatched bases: 10. DNA for the CDR3: TGTGCCAGCAGCCCCTCCCGGGGGGGATTGAACACCGGGGAGCTGTTTTTT. This encodes CASSPSRGGLNTGELFF.

This chain links TRBV7-7 with TRBJ2-7, with 10 bases aligning to TRBD2. Per the germline V gene, CDR1 is SSHAT and CDR2 is FNYEAQ (reference sequence). Losses at the gene ends were 3 bases for V and 1 base for J; bases not matched to a gene: 6. The CDR3 has 16 amino acids. CDR3 sequence (DNA): TGTGCCAGCAGCTTTAAGACTAGCGGGCCATCCTACGAGCAGTACTTC. It specifies CASSFKTSGPSYEQYF.

V usage is TRBV2 and J usage is TRBJ2-1; D gene uncertain. This CDR3 has 13 amino acids. Germline V lookup: CDR1 SNHLY, CDR2 FYNNEI. The ends were cut back, 5 bases at V and 8 bases at J, with 13 bases in the middle. CDR3 amino acids: CASSTPLVDEQFF. DNA of the CDR3: TGTGCCAGCAGTACGCCTTTAGTGGATGAGCAGTTCTTC. The entire variable domain, with the rest obtained from reference TRBV2 and TRBJ2-1, is as follows: EPEVTQTPSHQVTQMGQEVILRCVPISNHLYFYWYRQILGQKVEFLVSFYNNEISEKSEIFDDQFSVERPDGSNFTLKIRSTKLEDSAMYFCASSTPLVDEQFFGPGTRLTVL.

This clone was observed once. The V gene is TRBV7-3, the J gene TRBJ2-1, with TRBD1 identical over 8 bases. From germline, CDR1 is SGHTA and CDR2 FQGTGA. J gave up 2 bases and V 2 bases, and 2 bases lay outside the gene matches. CDR3 length: 15 amino acids. CDR3 region: CASSLGTGTYNEQFF. The CDR3 nucleotides are TGTGCCAGCAGCTTAGGGACAGGTACCTACAATGAGCAGTTCTTC.

The rearrangement links TRBV7-2 to TRBJ1-1; maybe TRBD1 (6 bases). V was clipped by 4 bases and J by 3 bases, with 15 bases between them. This CDR3 contains 15 residues. In germline, CDR1 is SGHTA, CDR2 FQGNSA. The CDR3 nucleotides are TGTGCCAGCAGCTCGTTTGGGAGGGGGGACACTGAAGCTTTCTTT. Translating gives CASSSFGRGDTEAFF.

The gene calls are TRBV5-5 and TRBJ2-6; D is ambiguous. V was cut by 6 bases and J by 4 bases, with 8 bases left in between. CDR1 is SGHKS, CDR2 YYEKEE, per germline (reference sequence). The CDR3 consists of 13 residues. Written as DNA, the CDR3 is TGTGCCAGCACCTTCCAGGGGGCCAACGTCCTGACTTTC. Translation: CASTFQGANVLTF.

This clone has a single count. The J gene is TRBJ2-1, the V gene TRBV7-3; D might be TRBD1 (7 bases). V was pared by 5 bases and J by 0 bases, with 11 bases between. Per germline, CDR1 SGHTA and CDR2 FQGTGA. The CDR3 totals 15 residues. The DNA of the CDR3 is TGTGCCAGCAGCCGGCGGGACAGCTCCTACAATGAGCAGTTCTTC. Amino acids: CASSRRDSSYNEQFF.

The count of this clone is one. The gene calls are TRBV10-3 and TRBJ1-2, with TRBD1 identical over 8 bases. Losses at the gene ends were 7 bases for V and 5 bases for J; bases not matched to a gene: 6. The CDR3 sequence is 13 residues long. CDR1 and CDR2 from the germline V gene are ENHRY and SYGVKD. CDR3 sequence: CAIMGTGRYGYTF. The CDR3 bases are TGTGCCATCATGGGGACAGGTCGTTATGGCTACACCTTC.